This entry features one T cell receptor (beta chain) sequence. The CDR3 extends over 15 amino acids. Germline V gene lookup returns CDR1 SGHVS and CDR2 FNYEAQ. After removal of 5 bases from V and 5 bases from J, the junction contained 10 bases not matched to a gene. Original processing methods: Estimated nucleated cell counts came from reference gene primer amplification. TCRdb keeps only in-frame clones here, not all; method: immunoSEQ multiplex PCR. V and J calls and clone size are those listed in that table; D and trimming were worked out from the DNA. Of 290,000 or so clones in the sample, around 89% were seen once. The data derive from a study of blood T cell repertoires in COVID-19. Overall study: Samples taken during acute and convalescent COVID-19 were collected in the United States, Italy and Spain.

The participants were between roughly 18 and 90 years old and came from roughly 25 US areas. Sample: PBMCs or T cells enriched from blood (not recorded which). J is TRBJ2-7 and V is TRBV7-6; 9 bases agree with TRBD1. The sequence derives from a woman under 30 with acute COVID-19. The CDR3 sequence is CASSPGTGYPNEQYF. The CDR3 DNA follows: TGTGCCAGCAGCCCCGGGACAGGGTATCCAAACGAGCAGTACTTC.